This T cell receptor (beta chain) was recovered during a study of tumor and adjacent non-tumor tissue in lung cancer (dated by TCRdb to 2016 to 2019). General notes on the study: Of the cohort, more than ten patients had adenocarcinoma, 2 had squamous cell carcinoma and 1 had small cell lung cancer. TCRbeta CDR3 sequencing was performed on 25 to 35 paired specimens, with one tumor sample and one normal lung sample collected per patient. Using bulk TCRbeta repertoires from around 14 lung cancer patients, the study set lung tumor tissue side by side with matched distant non-tumor lung tissue. The roughly 15 enrolled patients, of whom some 10 were men and 5 were women, were aged about 30 to 80 years and were diagnosed with TNM stage I to III disease. Sequencing generated a total of roughly 130 million productive TCRbeta reads, averaging approximately 3.8 million reads per sample. General study outcomes and caveats: Tumor tissue showed significantly higher TCR diversity (inverse Simpson) than normal lung tissue, at around 450 vs 150 (P = 0.0075, Mann-Whitney U test). In normal lung, the top 100 clones accounted for a significantly larger cumulative share of the repertoire than in tumor tissue. Because peripheral blood was not sequenced, the blood TCRbeta repertoires of the lung cancer patients in the study went unexamined. Younger patients had significantly higher TCR diversity, and higher tumor TCR diversity was associated with shorter overall and disease-free survival. The methods do not name the sequencing platform or mention unique molecular identifiers. Only about 15 patients were in the cohort, and the authors stated that larger samples and more detailed clinical data are needed.

Note on this clonotype: Its antigen is not yet known. The junction departs from the called germline gene at one end, perhaps through a read error.

RNA was isolated from bulk, unsorted tissue, and RNA quality was assessed with a NanoDrop ND-1000 and an Agilent 2100. For the normal lung samples, distant non-tumor tissue was collected more than 3 cm away from the tumor edge. The donors were newly diagnosed lung cancer patients admitted for thoracic surgery in China from August to November 2014 who had not received prior chemotherapy. Patients with previous radiotherapy or chemotherapy, or with another concurrent cancer, were excluded from the study. Pieces of surgical tissue measuring roughly 1-2.2 cm3 were kept in RNAlater solution and stored at -80 degrees C until use. CDR1 and CDR2, looked up from the germline V gene, are LGHNA and YSLEER. The CDR3 runs 15 residues from the cysteine to the phenylalanine. Only the CDR3 region is kept as DNA, spanning 45 bases read in frame from base 1. The library was made by multiplex PCR. Instrument on record: Illumina HiSeq 2500. TCRbeta libraries were constructed through three rounds of nested PCR with primers (Table S4) according to protocols modified from ARM-PCR. Before sequencing, PCR products of 200-500 bp were excised from the gel and purified with the QIAquick gel extraction kit. The study's own analysis went as follows. Trimmomatic was used to clean the reads, FLASH was used to merge the reads into complete CDR3 sequences, and MiTCR was used to assign the reads to V(D)J germline segments. Clonal diversity was calculated as the inverse Simpson's index using VDJtools. Productive reads were defined as in-frame sequences without a premature stop codon. Using fastp at Q25 and MiXCR, TCRdb reprocessed the public reads and kept productive beta chains. Duplicate CDR3 protein sequences are folded into a single record with the most common DNA and genes. The V and J calls follow TCRdb's processing rather than the paper's. The sample data list 50,000 or so distinct CDR3 sequences, and about 80% of these were observed just once. Roughly 25% of the sample is in the top ten clones.

The specimen sequenced was distant non-tumor lung tissue. The receptor was isolated from a woman aged 60-75 years with non-small cell lung cancer. The V and J genes are TRBV4-3 and TRBJ2-4; the D gene is perhaps TRBD2, on 6 matching bases. The CDR3 protein is CASSLGTGGRNIQYF. The DNA reads as follows: TGTGCCAGCAGCTTGGGGACCGGTGGGAGGAACATTCAGTACTTC.